Presented here are 22 T cell receptor beta chains from one specimen sequenced in a study of cytomegalovirus exposure and HLA in healthy donors. The primer mix had 60 Vbeta and 13 Jbeta primers. Repertoires were generated with immunoSEQ multiplex PCR, while TCRdb's copy carries only in-frame clones and drops some. Of 75,000 to 90,000 clones in the sample, around 85% are singletons; the top ten hold around 7.4%. Material for sequencing was PBMCs. The receptor set was obtained from a man aged 40-50 years in good health and CMV-seropositive.

The chain has TRBV19 and TRBJ1-5; no clear D gene. CDR1 is LNHDA and CDR2 is SQIVND in the germline V gene (reference sequence). V gave up 4 bases and J gave up 5 bases, with 9 bases separating them. This CDR3 has 13 residues. The CDR3 spells CASSREWDQPQHF. CDR3 bases: TGTGCCAGTAGTAGGGAGTGGGATCAGCCCCAGCATTTT.

The chain uses TRBV29-1 and TRBJ1-5; a possible D gene is TRBD1 (6 bases). The germline V and J ends were trimmed by 1 base and 0 bases, with 16 bases remaining between them. The CDR3 runs 17 residues. Germline CDR1 SQVTM, CDR2 ANQGSEA. The CDR3 region is CSVEALTGRGSNQPQHF. Written as DNA, the CDR3 is TGCAGCGTTGAAGCCCTTACAGGGAGGGGTAGCAATCAGCCCCAGCATTTT.

Only a few counts were recorded for this clone. The chain employs TRBV29-1 and TRBJ2-5; D perhaps matches TRBD2 (5 bases). The germline V and J ends were trimmed by 3 bases and 5 bases, with 13 bases remaining between them. The CDR3 has 13 amino acids. CDR1 is SQVTM and CDR2 is ANQGSEA in the germline V gene. The CDR3 loop is CSVEEIRGETQYF. In nucleotides, the CDR3 is TGCAGCGTTGAGGAGATTCGAGGGGAGACCCAGTACTTC. Combining the CDR3 with reference TRBV29-1 and TRBJ2-5 gives the whole variable domain SAVISQKPSRDICQRGTSLTIQCQVDSQVTMMFWYRQQPGQSLTLIATANQGSEATYESGFVIDKFPISRPNLTFSTLTVSNMSPEDSSIYLCSVEEIRGETQYFGPGTRLLVL.

The V gene is TRBV4-1, the J gene TRBJ1-6, with D unresolved. Germline assignment: CDR1 MGHRA and CDR2 YSYEKL. Trimming cost V 6 bases and J 3 bases, with 9 bases left between them. The CDR3 runs 14 residues. CDR3 sequence reads: CASSPGLYNSPLHF. In nucleotides, the CDR3 is TGCGCCAGCAGTCCGGGTCTCTATAATTCACCCCTCCACTTT.

The gene calls are TRBV27 and TRBJ2-6, with 7 bases lining up with TRBD1. The CDR3 spans 20 residues. The junction had 16 bases not matched to a gene; V was cut back by 5 bases and J by 0 bases. The germline gives CDR1 MNHEY, CDR2 SMNVEV (reference sequence). CDR3 sequence: CASSPRPTGSFISGANVLTF. The CDR3 DNA reads as TGTGCCAGCAGTCCCCGACCGACAGGGTCCTTCATCTCTGGGGCCAACGTCCTGACTTTC.

The J gene is TRBJ1-4, the V gene TRBV6-6, with TRBD1 as a possible D gene (5 bases). V was trimmed by 6 bases and J by 5 bases, leaving 13 bases between them. CDR1 and CDR2 (germline): MNHNY, SVGAGI (reference sequence). The CDR3 runs to 14 residues. CDR3: CASSVGQPNEKLFF. DNA of the CDR3: TGTGCCAGCAGCGTCGGACAACCCAATGAAAAACTGTTTTTT.

The chain couples TRBV6-1 to TRBJ2-5, with D perhaps matching TRBD2 (7 bases). V was pared by 2 bases and J by 4 bases, with 20 bases between. Germline V gives CDR1 MNHNS, CDR2 SASEGT. This CDR3 contains 17 residues. The CDR3 DNA reads TGTGCCAGCAGTGAACCGACCACAGGGAGGGCGGCAGAGACCCAGTACTTC. As protein: CASSEPTTGRAAETQYF.

The chain joins TRBV5-1 to TRBJ2-7, with TRBD1 matching over 7 bases. Germline V gives CDR1 SGHRS, CDR2 YFSETQ. The CDR3 has 16 residues. V shed 4 bases and J 1 base; nucleotides not matched to a gene: 11. The CDR3 nucleotides read TGCGCCAGCAGCCCCGCGGACAGGAAACCATCCTACGAGCAGTACTTC. This gives the protein CASSPADRKPSYEQYF.

J is TRBJ2-2 and V is TRBV6-6; D is undetermined. V was trimmed by 5 bases and J by 1 base, leaving 8 bases between them. This CDR3 contains 14 residues. CDR1 MNHNY and CDR2 SVGAGI come from the germline V gene (reference sequence). The CDR3 DNA reads as TGTGCCAGCAGTCCCGGGTTGAACACCGGGGAGCTGTTTTTT. Amino acids: CASSPGLNTGELFF.

V usage is TRBV29-1 and J usage is TRBJ2-1; TRBD2 matches 11 bases. The CDR3 is made up of 14 amino acids. Trimming took 7 bases from V and 9 from J; bases not matched to a gene: 11. Germline CDR1 and CDR2: SQVTM and ANQGSEA. Written as DNA, the CDR3 is TGCAGCGCCCTAGCGGGGGGTCCCCTCGGTGAGCAGTTCTTC. This translates into CSALAGGPLGEQFF.

The chain couples TRBV18 to TRBJ2-2, with 8 bases identical to TRBD1. The CDR3 totals 17 residues. Germline CDR1 reads KGHSH; CDR2 reads LQKENI. The trim removed 1 base at V and 3 bases at J, leaving 7 bases unmatched. The CDR3, as DNA: TGTGCCAGCTCACCACTCCGGACAGGGTTTGACACCGGGGAGCTGTTTTTT. Its protein product is CASSPLRTGFDTGELFF.

This clone was found once. Written as DNA, the CDR3 is TGTGCCAGCAGCCGGGGACAGGGGGATAGCTACACCTTC. It specifies CASSRGQGDSYTF. The chain couples TRBV7-9 to TRBJ1-2; 11 bases map to TRBD1. The CDR3 covers 13 residues. The V gene's germline CDR1 is SEHNR and CDR2 FQNEAQ (reference sequence). V lost 5 bases to trimming and J lost 9 bases; unmatched junction nucleotides: 5.

This rearrangement joins TRBV7-2 to TRBJ1-2; 10 nucleotides agree with TRBD1. The CDR3 is 14 residues long. Germline CDR1 reads SGHTA; CDR2 reads FQGNSA. J was trimmed by 7 bases and V by 6 bases; bases with no gene match: 8. The CDR3 region has the DNA TGTGCCAGCAGAACCGGGACAGGGGATTTTGGCTACACCTTC. Encoded protein: CASRTGTGDFGYTF.

The V call is TRBV6-5, the J call TRBJ2-7, with D possibly being TRBD2 (5 bases). Trimming took 2 bases from V and 1 from J, leaving 9 bases between them. Germline assignment: CDR1 MNHEY and CDR2 SVGAGI. There are 14 residues in the CDR3. CDR3 region: CASSYERLSYEQYF. CDR3 bases: TGTGCCAGCAGTTACGAGCGGCTATCCTACGAGCAGTACTTC.

This chain uses TRBV15 with TRBJ1-2, with a weak D call TRBD1 (5 bases). This CDR3 comprises 14 residues. Per the germline V gene, CDR1 is LNHNV and CDR2 is YYDKDF (reference sequence). Trimming removed 5 bases at V and 6 bases at J, with 16 bases between. This CDR3 reads CATSPFQGGDGYTF. The CDR3 nucleotides are TGTGCCACCAGCCCTTTTCAGGGAGGGGATGGCTACACCTTC.

This sequence joins TRBV7-8 and TRBJ1-3, with a possible D match to TRBD1 (6 bases). This CDR3 has 16 residues. The V and J ends lost 1 base and 8 bases respectively, with 18 bases between them. The germline V gene has CDR1 SGHVS and CDR2 FQNEAQ. The CDR3 loop is CASSLDSPGHGDTIYF. Written as DNA, the CDR3 is TGTGCCAGCAGCTTAGATAGCCCGGGACATGGGGACACCATATATTTT.

The genes are TRBV5-4 and TRBJ1-2; 10 bases fit TRBD1. This CDR3 is 16 amino acids long. Germline CDR1 is SGHNT and CDR2 is YYREEE (reference sequence). V was pared by 0 bases and J by 3 bases, with 5 bases of the junction left unmatched. DNA for the CDR3: TGTGCCAGCAGCTTGGGGGAAGGGACAGGGGACTATGGCTACACCTTC. Translation: CASSLGEGTGDYGYTF.

This clone was detected only once. This sequence joins TRBV30 and TRBJ2-5; TRBD1 agrees at 7 bases. Germline V gene sequence: CDR1 GTSNPN, CDR2 SVGIG (reference sequence). The CDR3 sequence is 14 residues long. With 3 bases clipped from V and 7 bases from J, the junction kept 11 bases outside the gene matches. The CDR3 sequence: CAWRADRPSGTQYF. The CDR3 DNA follows: TGTGCCTGGAGAGCGGACAGGCCTTCCGGGACCCAGTACTTC.

For this clone: The junction departs from the called germline gene at one end, perhaps through a read error. This chain uses TRBV18 with TRBJ2-3; 8 bases map to TRBD2. Germline loops: CDR1 KGHSH, CDR2 LQKENI. The CDR3 length is 11 residues. The CDR3 sequence: CASSGGTSPRF. CDR3 nucleotides: TGTGCCAGCTCAGGCGGGACTAGTCCCCGTTTT.

The V call is TRBV11-2, the J call TRBJ2-3; tentative D call: TRBD1 (6 bases). In germline, CDR1 is SGHAT, CDR2 FQNNGV. Trimming took 3 bases from V and 0 from J, leaving 16 bases between them. The CDR3 has 17 residues. CDR3 amino acids: CASSLWGPGGSTDTQYF. The DNA of the CDR3 is TGTGCCAGCAGCTTGTGGGGGCCGGGCGGGAGCACAGATACGCAGTATTTT. The full variable domain, completed using reference TRBV11-2 and TRBJ2-3, is EAGVAQSPRYKIIEKRQSVAFWCNPISGHATLYWYQQILGQGPKLLIQFQNNGVVDDSQLPKDRFSAERLKGVDSTLKIQPAKLEDSAVYLCASSLWGPGGSTDTQYFGPGTRLTVL.

This rearrangement joins TRBV2 to TRBJ2-7, with D possibly being TRBD1 (6 bases). Germline loops: CDR1 SNHLY, CDR2 FYNNEI. The length of the CDR3 is 14 residues. Trimming pared 7 bases from V and 1 base from J, leaving 14 bases between. CDR3 in amino acids: CASNVGGRSYEQYF. The CDR3 DNA reads TGTGCCAGCAACGTAGGGGGACGTTCCTACGAGCAGTACTTC.

This chain joins TRBV5-1 and TRBJ1-2; TRBD1 agrees at 10 bases. CDR1 is SGHRS and CDR2 is YFSETQ in the germline V gene. Trimming took 5 bases from V and 5 from J; bases not matched to a gene: 6. The CDR3 has 14 amino acids. The CDR3 region is CASRRDRGGYGYTF. The CDR3 bases are TGCGCCAGCAGAAGGGACAGGGGAGGTTATGGCTACACCTTC. Based on the CDR3 plus reference TRBV5-1 and TRBJ1-2, the full variable domain is KAGVTQTPRYLIKTRGQQVTLSCSPISGHRSVSWYQQTPGQGLQFLFEYFSETQRNKGNFPGRFSGRQFSNSRSEMNVSTLELGDSALYLCASRRDRGGYGYTFGSGTRLTVV.